This TCR beta chain was captured by sequencing in a study of identical twins. Donors uniformly comprised healthy Caucasians. cDNA molecules carried unique molecular identifiers, and template switching added a universal primer site. TCRdb analysed the 5' RACE reads with MiXCR anew, one entry per CDR3 protein. The table includes 400,000 to 550,000 distinct CDR3 sequences, 14% detected once. The CDR3 has 14 amino acids. The germline V gene has CDR1 SGHRS and CDR2 YFSETQ. V was cut by 0 bases and J by 5 bases, with 11 bases left in between. This sample was also put to use in a study of yellow fever vaccine responses in identical twins. That paper notes: As reported, the vaccine T cell response of twins seemed partly convergent and partly personalized.

The genes are TRBV5-1 and TRBJ2-5; D not resolved. The origin of this receptor is a young woman in good health. Sample: CD4+ T cells sorted from blood. DNA for the CDR3: TGCGCCAGCAGCTTGGATGTGGTGTTGGAGACCCAGTACTTC. It encodes CASSLDVVLETQYF.